This TCR beta chain was identified in a study of beta chain features in type 1 diabetes. With respect to this clone: Its antigen is as yet unknown.

The CDR3 runs to 13 residues. Looked up from germline, CDR1 is LNHDA and CDR2 is SQIVND (reference sequence). V was shortened by 8 bases and J by 1 base, with 9 bases between the two germline ends. Expressed TCRB transcripts were sequenced after all isolated RNA was converted to cDNA. Average reads for naive, central memory and regulatory T cell samples were about 3.57 million. The data were produced by immunoSEQ multiplex PCR, yet TCRdb's version contains in-frame clones alone and is incomplete. The sample has 500,000 to 800,000 clones, under 15% seen once. Study conclusions and caveats: All four CD4+ subsets from Type 1 diabetes patients carried moderately but significantly shorter TCRB CDR3s.

The V and J genes are TRBV19 and TRBJ1-5, with no clear D. Material for sequencing was naive CD4+ T cells from blood. The sequence was collected from a man aged 25 to 40 with type 1 diabetes. CDR3 amino acids: CASAGGSNQPQHF. The DNA of the CDR3 is TGTGCCAGTGCAGGTGGAAGCAATCAGCCCCAGCATTTT.